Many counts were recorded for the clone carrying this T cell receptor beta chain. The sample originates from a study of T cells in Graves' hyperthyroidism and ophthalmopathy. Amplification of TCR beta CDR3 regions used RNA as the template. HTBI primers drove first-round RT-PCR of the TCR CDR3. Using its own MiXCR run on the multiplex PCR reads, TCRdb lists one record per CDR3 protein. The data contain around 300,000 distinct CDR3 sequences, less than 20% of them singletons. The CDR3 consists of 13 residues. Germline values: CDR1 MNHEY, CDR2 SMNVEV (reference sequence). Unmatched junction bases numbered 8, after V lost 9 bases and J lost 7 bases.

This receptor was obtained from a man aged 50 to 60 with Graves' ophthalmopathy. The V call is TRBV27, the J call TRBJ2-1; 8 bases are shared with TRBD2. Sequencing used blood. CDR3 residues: CASSRTSQNEQFF. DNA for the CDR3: TGTGCCAGTAGCCGGACTAGCCAGAATGAGCAGTTCTTC.